Listed here is a single T cell receptor beta chain. This record belongs to a study of blood T cell repertoires in COVID-19. V dropped 2 bases and J dropped 7; count of bases not matched to a gene: 5. The CDR3 covers 14 residues. Germline V CDR1 and CDR2: SQVTM, ANQGSEA. Assay used: immunoSEQ multiplex PCR; TCRdb lists only in-frame clones, some missing. Of some 220,000 clones in the sample, 75% to 85% were seen once. The sequence came from a human donor in a cohort sampled during active COVID-19. The chain joins TRBV29-1 to TRBJ1-2; 12 positions agree with TRBD1. Specimen: peripheral blood. The CDR3 sequence: CSVERDRGPGGYTF. CDR3 nucleotide sequence: TGCAGCGTTGAACGGGACAGGGGGCCGGGTGGCTACACCTTC. The full variable domain, its missing parts supplied by reference TRBV29-1 and TRBJ1-2, is SAVISQKPSRDICQRGTSLTIQCQVDSQVTMMFWYRQQPGQSLTLIATANQGSEATYESGFVIDKFPISRPNLTFSTLTVSNMSPEDSSIYLCSVERDRGPGGYTFGSGTRLTVV.